This TCR beta chain came from a study of untreated major depressive disorder. Study-level points and caveats: Compared with controls, depressed patients showed more TRBV05-01 (Vbeta 5.1) usage in CD4+ T cells.

There are 15 residues in the CDR3. With 4 bases clipped from V and 2 bases from J, the junction kept 5 bases outside the gene matches. Germline CDR1 SGHTA, CDR2 FQGNSA. Sequencing was performed with immunoSEQ multiplex PCR; in TCRdb, only in-frame clones are kept and a portion is missing. This table has some 20,000 clones, more than 75% appearing once. A note on this clone: Its antigen is currently unknown.

The donors were all European-descended. The gene calls are TRBV7-2 and TRBJ2-1; 7 positions agree with TRBD1. The sample was CD4+ T cells from PBMCs. The source of this sequence is a woman between 25 and 40 years old in good health. For the CDR3, the DNA is TGTGCCAGCAGCTCTCAGGGGGAGACCTACAATGAGCAGTTCTTC. It is translated as CASSSQGETYNEQFF.